A selection of T cell receptor beta chains follows, all from one sample in a study of blood T cell repertoires in COVID-19. Generated by immunoSEQ multiplex PCR, the TCRdb table keeps only in-frame clones and is missing some. Here the sample spans over 200,000 clones, approximately 86% being singletons. Sequencing was carried out using PBMCs or T cells enriched from blood (not recorded which). All receptors derive from a young woman who had been exposed to COVID-19. Both conserved end residues are part of each CDR3. The D gene is left open where the match is weak. The size of a clone is reported for some rows only, either as once, few or many, or as a class for expanded clones.

>TRBD2|once|TRBJ2-3|TRBV11-3
CASSRGTSGGPFSTDTQYF
TGTGCCAGCAGCCGCGGGACTAGCGGGGGACCTTTTAGCACAGATACGCAGTATTTT
>TRBD1|NA|TRBJ1-2|TRBV13
CASSKDRGSSPNYGYTF
TGTGCCAGCAGCAAGGACAGGGGGAGTTCCCCTAACTATGGCTACACCTTC
>TRBD1|NA|TRBJ1-2|TRBV5-1
CASSLDRGKYGYTF
TGCGCCAGCAGCTTGGACAGGGGGAAGTATGGCTACACCTTC
>TRBD1|once|TRBJ2-1|TRBV7-6
CASSTGQGNEQFF
TGTGCCAGCAGCACCGGACAGGGCAATGAGCAGTTCTTC
>TRBD1|NA|TRBJ1-5|TRBV3-1/TRBV3-2
CASSQGSGQGNQPQHF
TGTGCCAGCAGCCAAGGTTCCGGACAGGGCAATCAGCCCCAGCATTTT
>TRBD2|NA|TRBJ2-3|TRBV9
CASSNRDYRVSTDTQYF
TGTGCCAGCAGCAACCGGGACTATCGCGTGAGCACAGATACGCAGTATTTT
>TRBD1|NA|TRBJ2-7|TRBV23-1
CASPGTGAYEQYF
TGCGCCAGCCCCGGGACAGGGGCGTACGAGCAGTACTTC
>NA|NA|TRBJ1-5|TRBV6-1
CASSEADNQPQHF
TGTGCCAGCAGTGAGGCAGATAATCAGCCCCAGCATTTT
>TRBD1|NA|TRBJ1-1|TRBV7-8
CASSFRDRTTEAFF
TGTGCCAGCAGCTTCCGGGACAGGACCACTGAAGCTTTCTTT
>NA|NA|TRBJ1-5|TRBV2
CASSPQGRGNQPQHF
TGTGCCAGCAGCCCACAGGGTCGCGGCAATCAGCCCCAGCATTTT
>NA|NA|TRBJ1-2|TRBV11-2
CASSLNARIGYGYTF
TGTGCCAGCAGCTTAAACGCCAGGATCGGCTATGGCTACACCTTC
>TRBD2|few|TRBJ2-3|TRBV20-1
CSASPSGGEGHVGTDTQYF
TGCAGTGCTAGTCCCAGCGGGGGGGAAGGTCACGTAGGCACAGATACGCAGTATTTT
>TRBD1|NA|TRBJ1-1|TRBV9
CASSVEDRGPNTEAFF
TGTGCCAGCAGCGTAGAAGACAGGGGCCCGAACACTGAAGCTTTCTTT
>TRBD1|NA|TRBJ2-3|TRBV28
CASSYRDRDTDTQYF
TGTGCCAGCAGTTACCGGGACAGAGACACAGATACGCAGTATTTT
>NA|NA|TRBJ2-1|TRBV21-1
CASSGSGTHYNEQFF
TGTGCCAGCAGCGGTAGCGGGACCCACTACAATGAGCAGTTCTTC
>TRBD1|NA|TRBJ2-1|TRBV15
CATSRLRTGTTYNEQFF
TGTGCCACCAGCAGACTTAGGACAGGGACGACCTACAATGAGCAGTTCTTC
>NA|NA|TRBJ2-7|TRBV18
CASSPTTGTYEQYF
TGTGCCAGCTCACCTACCACAGGGACCTACGAGCAGTACTTC
>NA|NA|TRBJ1-1|TRBV29-1
CSVGSGSTEAFF
TGCAGCGTTGGCTCAGGGTCCACTGAAGCTTTCTTT
>TRBD1|few|TRBJ1-5|TRBV27
CASSPDRGWHF
TGTGCCAGCAGTCCGGACAGGGGATGGCATTTT
>TRBD1|once|TRBJ2-3|TRBV2
CASRDRGHTDTQYF
TGTGCCAGCAGGGACAGGGGGCATACAGATACGCAGTATTTT
>TRBD2|few|TRBJ2-1|TRBV3-1/TRBV3-2
CASSQVLAGGNEQFF
TGTGCCAGCAGCCAAGTCCTAGCGGGGGGGAATGAGCAGTTCTTC
>NA|NA|TRBJ2-5|TRBV15
CATSRDLQAGRGTQYF
TGTGCCACCAGCAGAGATTTACAGGCCGGACGAGGGACCCAGTACTTC
>NA|NA|TRBJ1-5|TRBV1
CTSSQDPGTGAFNQPQHF
TGCACCAGCAGCCAAGATCCCGGGACAGGGGCCTTCAATCAGCCCCAGCATTTT
>TRBD2|once|TRBJ2-3|TRBV11-2
CASSTTSGVDTQYF
TGTGCCAGCAGCACTACTAGCGGGGTTGATACGCAGTATTTT
>NA|NA|TRBJ2-1|TRBV24-1
CATSDFGSGGHEQFF
TGTGCCACCAGTGATTTCGGCTCCGGGGGGCATGAGCAGTTCTTC
>NA|NA|TRBJ1-1|TRBV10-3
CAISLQGASEAFF
TGTGCCATCAGCCTACAGGGCGCTTCTGAAGCTTTCTTT
>NA|NA|TRBJ1-1|TRBV2
CASNRDLRTEAFF
TGTGCCAGCAATCGGGATTTAAGGACTGAAGCTTTCTTT
>TRBD2|NA|TRBJ2-1|TRBV3-1/TRBV3-2
CASSRRGTSGYNEQFF
TGTGCCAGCAGCCGGAGGGGGACTAGCGGATACAATGAGCAGTTCTTC
>NA|NA|TRBJ1-4|TRBV7-9
CASSHGQLLNEKLFF
TGTGCCAGCAGCCATGGACAGCTATTAAACGAAAAACTGTTTTTT
>TRBD1|NA|TRBJ1-1|TRBV27
CASMGTGSTEAFF
TGTGCCAGCATGGGGACAGGCAGTACTGAAGCTTTCTTT
>NA|NA|TRBJ1-2|TRBV3-1/TRBV3-2
CASSQDLGGAWGYTF
TGTGCCAGCAGCCAAGATCTAGGGGGGGCTTGGGGCTACACCTTC
>NA|NA|TRBJ1-6|TRBV5-6
CASSWQRDQVTSPLHF
TGTGCCAGCAGCTGGCAGAGGGATCAGGTGACTTCACCCCTCCACTTT
>NA|NA|TRBJ1-3|TRBV3-1/TRBV3-2
CASSQDWGRENTIYF
TGTGCCAGCAGCCAAGACTGGGGCCGAGAAAACACCATATATTTT
>NA|NA|TRBJ1-5|TRBV30
CAWSGSGAHQPQHF
TGTGCCTGGAGTGGGTCAGGGGCGCACCAGCCCCAGCATTTT
>TRBD1|once|TRBJ2-1|TRBV27
CASSLAGQGLNEQFF
TGTGCCAGCAGTTTAGCGGGACAGGGTCTCAATGAGCAGTTCTTC
>NA|few|TRBJ1-3|TRBV3-1/TRBV3-2
CASSQDPSSGNTIYF
TGTGCCAGCAGCCAAGATCCTTCGTCTGGAAACACCATATATTTT
>TRBD2|NA|TRBJ2-3|TRBV2
CASSVGSGGTDTQYF
TGTGCCAGCAGCGTGGGTAGCGGGGGGACAGATACGCAGTATTTT
>TRBD1|NA|TRBJ2-7|TRBV5-1
CASSGAGTGIDEQYF
TGCGCCAGCAGCGGCGCCGGGACAGGAATAGACGAGCAGTACTTC
>NA|NA|TRBJ1-3|TRBV3-1/TRBV3-2
CASSQDLMTNIGNTIYF
TGTGCCAGCAGCCAAGATTTGATGACAAACATTGGAAACACCATATATTTT
>TRBD1|NA|TRBJ1-6|TRBV4-2
CASSQDRGTGGSSYNSPLHF
TGTGCCAGCAGCCAAGATCGGGGGACAGGGGGTAGCTCCTATAATTCACCCCTCCACTTT
>NA|NA|TRBJ1-5|TRBV12-3/TRBV12-4
CASSPLGQPQHF
TGTGCCAGCAGTCCCCTGGGCCAGCCCCAGCATTTT
>NA|NA|TRBJ2-3|TRBV19
CASSITGPTDTQYF
TGTGCCAGTAGTATAACAGGGCCCACAGATACGCAGTATTTT
>TRBD1|NA|TRBJ1-2|TRBV9
CASSVEPGGSYGYTF
TGTGCCAGCAGCGTAGAGCCAGGGGGCAGCTATGGCTACACCTTC
>NA|NA|TRBJ1-3|TRBV9
CASSVEGGSGNTIYF
TGTGCCAGCAGCGTAGAAGGGGGCTCTGGAAACACCATATATTTT
>NA|NA|TRBJ2-5|TRBV5-1
CASSLARRQLQETQYF
TGCGCCAGCAGCTTGGCTCGGCGACAGCTACAAGAGACCCAGTACTTC
>NA|NA|TRBJ1-5|TRBV30
CAWSVRGDQPQHF
TGTGCCTGGAGTGTGCGGGGGGATCAGCCCCAGCATTTT
>TRBD1|few|TRBJ1-2|TRBV19
CASSLDRGNYGYTF
TGTGCCAGTAGTCTCGACAGGGGAAACTATGGCTACACCTTC
>NA|NA|TRBJ2-2|TRBV21-1
CASSNRGGTSGLPGELFF
TGTGCCAGCAGCAACCGGGGAGGGACTAGCGGGTTACCCGGGGAGCTGTTTTTT
>NA|NA|TRBJ1-1|TRBV2
CASRTSVNTEAFF
TGTGCCAGCAGAACGTCGGTAAACACTGAAGCTTTCTTT
>NA|NA|TRBJ1-2|TRBV6-5
CASSYSIRDGYTF
TGTGCCAGCAGTTACTCGATCAGGGATGGCTACACCTTC
>TRBD2|NA|TRBJ2-1|TRBV7-3
CASSPWGRRGGLNEQFF
TGTGCCAGCAGCCCCTGGGGTCGACGGGGGGGCCTCAATGAGCAGTTCTTC
>TRBD1|NA|TRBJ2-3|TRBV12-5
CASGLTRDRGTDTQYF
TGTGCTAGTGGTTTGACCCGGGACAGGGGAACAGATACGCAGTATTTT
>TRBD1|few|TRBJ1-2|TRBV3-1/TRBV3-2
CASSQRQGAYYGYTF
TGTGCCAGCAGCCAGAGACAGGGGGCCTACTATGGCTACACCTTC